These T cell receptor beta chains were read from a single sample in a study of response to subunit inactivated influenza vaccine. One entry per CDR3 protein, called by TCRdb with MiXCR from the RT-PCR reads. This table holds 150,000 to 200,000 distinct CDR3 sequences, roughly a tenth found once. The starting material was non-naive T cells sorted from PBMCs, obtained 45 days after vaccination. Source of these receptors: a man in his forties or fifties who received an inactivated influenza vaccine. The CDR3 runs from the conserved cysteine through the conserved F or W. The D gene is left open where the match is weak. Size tells how often a clone was seen (once, few, many) or the class of an expanded clone, and some rows leave it out.

d_gene	v_gene	abundance	j_gene	CDR3aa	CDR3nt
-	TRBV20-1	many	TRBJ1-1	CSARDRGRDTEAFF	TGCAGTGCTAGAGATCGGGGGCGGGACACTGAAGCTTTCTTT
TRBD2	TRBV11-2	-	TRBJ2-3	CASSVGLAGGLSPDTQYF	TGTGCCAGCAGCGTAGGACTAGCGGGGGGGCTTTCCCCAGATACGCAGTATTTT
TRBD1	TRBV5-1	-	TRBJ2-2	CASSQQGAGTGELFF	TGCGCCAGCAGCCAGCAGGGGGCCGGCACCGGGGAGCTGTTTTTT
-	TRBV12-3/TRBV12-4	many	TRBJ1-5	CASSPATGASNQPQHF	TGTGCCAGCAGTCCTGCGACAGGAGCGAGCAATCAGCCCCAGCATTTT
-	TRBV18	-	TRBJ2-1	CASSQDNNEQFF	TGTGCCAGCTCTCAGGACAACAATGAGCAGTTCTTC
TRBD1	TRBV20-1	-	TRBJ2-1	CSAIRQGRLDYNEQFF	TGCAGTGCCATAAGACAGGGCAGGCTAGATTACAATGAGCAGTTCTTC
TRBD1	TRBV27	many	TRBJ2-3	CASREDRGRKDTQYF	TGTGCCAGCAGAGAAGACAGGGGCCGGAAAGATACGCAGTATTTT
TRBD1	TRBV18	many	TRBJ1-2	CASSPRRGQGDYGYTF	TGTGCCAGCTCACCTAGACGGGGACAGGGGGACTATGGCTACACCTTC
-	TRBV7-7	-	TRBJ2-7	CASSLGRDYEQYF	TGTGCCAGCAGCTTAGGACGGGACTACGAGCAGTACTTC
TRBD1	TRBV11-2	few	TRBJ1-6	CASRQGADNSPLHF	TGTGCCAGCAGACAGGGGGCGGATAATTCACCCCTCCACTTT
TRBD1	TRBV10-3	few	TRBJ2-2	CAISQTGVVSGELFF	TGTGCCATCAGTCAGACAGGGGTTGTTTCCGGGGAGCTGTTTTTT
-	TRBV2	many	TRBJ1-6	CASSQELVGPLIQALHF	TGTGCCAGCAGTCAAGAGTTGGTCGGACCATTAATTCAGGCCCTCCACTTT
-	TRBV7-2	-	TRBJ2-7	CASSLFRGEYEQYF	TGTGCCAGCAGCTTATTCAGGGGAGAGTACGAGCAGTACTTC
TRBD1	TRBV9	few	TRBJ1-1	CASSVAGTGATEAFF	TGTGCCAGCAGCGTAGCTGGGACAGGGGCCACTGAAGCTTTCTTT
TRBD1	TRBV20-1	-	TRBJ2-7	CSAGTGTGSHEQYF	TGCAGTGCTGGAACCGGGACAGGGTCCCACGAGCAGTACTTC
-	TRBV28	few	TRBJ1-5	CASSTGQRNNQPQHF	TGTGCCAGCAGTACAGGACAGCGTAACAATCAGCCCCAGCATTTT
-	TRBV9	few	TRBJ2-1	CASSVAGESYNEQFF	TGTGCCAGCAGCGTAGCGGGAGAGAGTTACAATGAGCAGTTCTTC
-	TRBV6-5	few	TRBJ1-2	CASSYGGGANYGYTF	TGTGCCAGCAGTTACGGAGGGGGGGCTAACTATGGCTACACCTTC
TRBD1	TRBV5-1	-	TRBJ1-6	CASRRTGTGNSPLHF	TGCGCCAGCAGACGCACCGGGACAGGTAATTCACCCCTCCACTTT
TRBD2	TRBV9	-	TRBJ2-3	CASSAYSGGTTDTQYF	TGTGCCAGCAGCGCCTATAGCGGGGGGACCACAGATACGCAGTATTTT
-	TRBV3-1	few	TRBJ2-5	CASSLAKTQYF	TGTGCCAGCAGCCTTGCGAAGACCCAGTACTTC
-	TRBV12-3/TRBV12-4	many	TRBJ2-7	CASSQWGALIYF	TGTGCCAGCAGCCAATGGGGGGCTCTTATCTACTTC
TRBD2	TRBV12-3/TRBV12-4	few	TRBJ2-2	CASTFGGAGELFF	TGTGCCAGCACCTTCGGGGGGGCCGGGGAGCTGTTTTTT
-	TRBV10-3	many	TRBJ1-1	CAISEEVLAFF	TGTGCCATCAGTGAGGAAGTTCTGGCTTTCTTT
-	TRBV3-1	many	TRBJ2-1	CASIMGGASGEQFF	TGTGCCAGCATTATGGGGGGGGCCTCAGGAGAGCAGTTCTTC
-	TRBV20-1	-	TRBJ1-5	CSARGAFNQPQHF	TGCAGTGCTAGAGGTGCTTTTAATCAGCCCCAGCATTTT
TRBD1	TRBV7-2	many	TRBJ2-6	CASSRDSSSGANVLTF	TGTGCCAGCAGCCGGGACAGTTCCTCTGGGGCCAACGTCCTGACTTTC
TRBD1	TRBV28	many	TRBJ1-5	CASSSYKGTAYQPQHF	TGTGCCAGCAGTTCCTACAAGGGGACAGCTTATCAGCCCCAGCATTTT
TRBD2	TRBV5-5	-	TRBJ2-7	CASSLAGGDGTYEQYF	TGTGCCAGCAGCTTGGCCGGGGGGGACGGTACCTACGAGCAGTACTTC
TRBD2	TRBV20-1	few	TRBJ2-3	CSCASGGADTQYF	TGCAGCTGCGCTAGCGGGGGGGCAGATACGCAGTATTTT
-	TRBV4-2	few	TRBJ2-2	CASSQEVRANTGELFF	TGTGCCAGCAGCCAAGAGGTTCGCGCGAACACCGGGGAGCTGTTTTTT
-	TRBV12-3/TRBV12-4	many	TRBJ1-1	CASSLMVVNTEAFF	TGTGCCAGCAGTTTAATGGTAGTGAACACTGAAGCTTTCTTT
TRBD2	TRBV7-3	few	TRBJ2-2	CASSLLAGTGELFF	TGTGCCAGCAGCTTACTAGCGGGAACCGGGGAGCTGTTTTTT
TRBD1	TRBV20-1	-	TRBJ2-7	CSATETGPGEQYF	TGCAGTGCCACTGAGACAGGGCCCGGCGAGCAGTACTTC
-	TRBV6-5	many	TRBJ1-1	CASSYSSGDTEAFF	TGTGCCAGCAGTTACTCATCAGGGGACACTGAAGCTTTCTTT
-	TRBV7-6	-	TRBJ2-2	CASSSSVQNTGELFF	TGTGCCAGCAGCTCTAGCGTACAGAACACCGGGGAGCTGTTTTTT
-	TRBV24-1	few	TRBJ1-5	CATGRKPQHF	TGTGCCACCGGAAGAAAGCCCCAGCATTTT
TRBD2	TRBV7-9	once	TRBJ2-7	CASSPLRGGSVHEQYF	TGTGCCAGCAGCCCCCTTAGGGGCGGGAGCGTCCACGAGCAGTACTTC
-	TRBV3-1	many	TRBJ2-1	CASSQLTGKNEQFF	TGTGCCAGCAGCCAACTAACGGGGAAAAATGAGCAGTTCTTC
-	TRBV5-1	-	TRBJ1-2	CASREDSYGYTF	TGCGCCAGCAGAGAAGACAGCTATGGCTACACCTTC
-	TRBV6-5	many	TRBJ1-2	CASSYAGQNYGYTF	TGTGCCAGCAGTTACGCCGGACAGAACTATGGCTACACCTTC
-	TRBV11-2	-	TRBJ2-7	CASSLSKTPYEQYF	TGTGCCAGCAGCTTAAGTAAGACCCCCTACGAGCAGTACTTC
-	TRBV3-1	-	TRBJ2-7	CASSQDLQGSYEQYF	TGTGCCAGCAGCCAAGATCTGCAGGGGTCCTACGAGCAGTACTTC
-	TRBV6-4	few	TRBJ2-1	CASSDSLVSSYNEQFF	TGTGCCAGCAGTGACTCACTCGTAAGCTCCTACAATGAGCAGTTCTTC
-	TRBV5-1	many	TRBJ1-6	CASSASQGSYDSPLHF	TGCGCCAGCAGCGCGTCACAGGGTAGTTATGATTCACCCCTCCACTTT
TRBD2	TRBV7-3	-	TRBJ2-3	CASSRAGGPLYF	TGTGCCAGCAGCAGAGCGGGAGGGCCTCTGTATTTT
TRBD1	TRBV28	-	TRBJ2-5	CASSLRGGRGETQYF	TGTGCCAGCAGTTTGAGAGGGGGCCGGGGAGAGACCCAGTACTTC
TRBD2	TRBV5-1	many	TRBJ2-1	CASSTLLAGWDNEQFF	TGCGCCAGCAGCACCTTACTAGCGGGGTGGGACAATGAGCAGTTCTTC
-	TRBV11-2	-	TRBJ2-1	CASSLVAEGLNEQFF	TGTGCCAGCAGCTTAGTGGCGGAGGGTTTAAATGAGCAGTTCTTC
TRBD1	TRBV5-1	-	TRBJ1-1	CASSDGQGRNTEAFF	TGCGCCAGCAGCGACGGACAGGGGAGGAACACTGAAGCTTTCTTT
-	TRBV6-5	few	TRBJ1-5	CASSYSRNQPQHF	TGTGCCAGCAGTTACTCGCGAAATCAGCCCCAGCATTTT
TRBD1	TRBV24-1	-	TRBJ2-1	CATSDRWDRINNEQFF	TGTGCCACCAGTGATAGGTGGGACAGGATAAACAATGAGCAGTTCTTC